These 12 T cell receptor beta chains were sequenced from one sample in a study of beta chain features in type 1 diabetes. The sequenced template was cDNA made from the entire isolated RNA. Data came from immunoSEQ multiplex PCR; TCRdb stores just in-frame clones and leaves some out. The sample lists a few hundred thousand clones; 9.6% were seen once. Their specific antigens are unknown. Whole-study results and caveats: People with Type 1 diabetes carried modestly yet significantly shorter TCRB CDR3s in all four CD4+ subsets.

Sequencing input: central memory CD4+ T cells from blood. The source of these receptors is a man younger than 40 with type 1 diabetes.

This clone was counted a few times. This chain joins TRBV11-3 and TRBJ2-3; D may be TRBD1 or TRBD2 (5 bases each). Germline assignment: CDR1 SGHNT and CDR2 YENEEA. Trimming removed 5 bases from V and 6 bases from J, with 12 bases in between. This CDR3 spans 13 amino acids. This CDR3 reads CASSPGTRDTQYF. The CDR3 bases are TGTGCCAGCAGCCCTGGGACCCGTGATACGCAGTATTTT.

The CDR3 DNA sequence: TGCGCCAGCAGCTCCCCGGGGGCCCGGGAGACCCAGTACTTC. Residues: CASSSPGARETQYF. The J gene is TRBJ2-5, the V gene TRBV5-1; D is perhaps TRBD1 or TRBD2 (6 bases each). The CDR3 is 14 residues long. V lost 3 bases and J lost 5, with 14 bases in between. CDR1 SGHRS and CDR2 YFSETQ come from the germline V gene.

This clone was found a few times. The chain carries TRBV28 and TRBJ2-1; D is unclear. Trimming cost V 4 bases and J 8 bases, with 15 bases left between them. The length of the CDR3 is 14 residues. Germline V gives CDR1 MDHEN, CDR2 SYDVKM. The CDR3: CASSSPTSGDEQFF. CDR3 nucleotide sequence: TGTGCCAGCAGTTCCCCAACTTCAGGCGATGAGCAGTTCTTC.

The chain combines TRBV9 with TRBJ2-3; D is perhaps TRBD2 (6 bases). The CDR3 covers 15 residues. Trimming stripped 0 bases from V and 0 bases from J, with 8 bases between. CDR1 is SGDLS and CDR2 is YYNGEE in the germline V gene. CDR3 nucleotides: TGTGCCAGCAGCGTAGATGGAGGGAGCACAGATACGCAGTATTTT. Translating gives CASSVDGGSTDTQYF. Based on the CDR3 plus reference TRBV9 and TRBJ2-3, the full variable domain is DSGVTQTPKHLITATGQRVTLRCSPRSGDLSVYWYQQSLDQGLQFLIQYYNGEERAKGNILERFSAQQFPDLHSELNLSSLELGDSALYFCASSVDGGSTDTQYFGPGTRLTVL.

Only a few counts were recorded for this clone. The CDR3: CASSKNQDRGQETQYF. In nucleotides, the CDR3 is TGTGCCAGCAGCAAAAATCAGGACAGGGGGCAAGAGACCCAGTACTTC. The chain is built from TRBV14 and TRBJ2-5; 10 bases map to TRBD1. V shed 5 bases, J shed 2 bases, and the junction held 8 bases outside the gene matches. This CDR3 region has 16 residues. CDR1 and CDR2 (germline): SGHDN, FVKESK.

V gene TRBV7-9 combines with J gene TRBJ1-4; 8 positions match TRBD1. The germline gives CDR1 SEHNR, CDR2 FQNEAQ (reference sequence). With 4 bases clipped from V and 14 bases from J, the junction kept 15 bases outside the gene matches. The CDR3 is made up of 15 amino acids. The CDR3 nucleotides are TGTGCCAGCAGCTCCCGGACAGGGTCTATCTCATTCCTGTTTTTT. Translation: CASSSRTGSISFLFF.

This chain uses TRBV10-3 with TRBJ2-7; D is uncertain. V was shortened by 4 bases and J by 3 bases, with 13 bases between the two germline ends. CDR1 ENHRY and CDR2 SYGVKD come from the germline V gene. This CDR3 comprises 14 residues. CDR3 in amino acids: CAISVRANYYEQYF. The CDR3 bases are TGTGCCATCAGTGTAAGGGCGAATTACTACGAGCAGTACTTC.

For this clone: One end of the junction does not line up with germline, which may come from a read error. Written as DNA, the CDR3 is TGTGCCAGCAGTGGGACAGCAACGAATGAAAAACTGTTTTTT. Protein: CASSGTATNEKLFF. The chain is built from TRBV27 and TRBJ1-4; 7 bases match TRBD1. The CDR3 runs to 14 residues. The germline gives CDR1 MNHEY, CDR2 SMNVEV (reference sequence).

The rearrangement joins TRBV9 to TRBJ2-3; 7 positions match TRBD2. This CDR3 region has 15 residues. Trimming at V came to 4 bases and at J to 0 bases, leaving 5 bases not matched to a gene. CDR1 is SGDLS and CDR2 is YYNGEE in the germline V gene. CDR3: CASSFSGYSTDTQYF. In DNA, the CDR3 is TGTGCCAGCAGCTTTAGCGGGTATAGCACAGATACGCAGTATTTT.

The chain employs TRBV27 and TRBJ1-3; the D gene is possibly TRBD1 (5 bases). The CDR3 is 11 residues long. The V gene lost 5 bases and the J gene lost 8 bases, with 7 bases spanning the gap. CDR1 and CDR2 (germline): MNHEY, SMNVEV (reference sequence). CDR3 nucleotides: TGTGCCAGCAGTCGGGGGGACACCATATATTTT. It is translated as CASSRGDTIYF.

This clone was observed a handful of times. The V gene is TRBV5-6, the J gene TRBJ2-5; D is unclear. The CDR3 loop spans 11 amino acids. The V and J ends lost 4 bases and 2 bases respectively, with 3 bases between them. Germline V gene data show CDR1 as SGHDT and CDR2 as YYEEEE. The CDR3 sequence: CASSTQETQYF. Written as DNA, the CDR3 is TGTGCCAGCAGCACGCAAGAGACCCAGTACTTC.

The rearrangement links TRBV28 to TRBJ2-3, with unresolved D. Germline values: CDR1 MDHEN, CDR2 SYDVKM. V lost 6 bases and J lost 0, with 13 bases in between. The CDR3 extends over 15 amino acids. CDR3 loop: CASRYAAESTDTQYF. For the CDR3, the DNA is TGTGCCAGCAGATACGCGGCAGAAAGCACAGATACGCAGTATTTT.